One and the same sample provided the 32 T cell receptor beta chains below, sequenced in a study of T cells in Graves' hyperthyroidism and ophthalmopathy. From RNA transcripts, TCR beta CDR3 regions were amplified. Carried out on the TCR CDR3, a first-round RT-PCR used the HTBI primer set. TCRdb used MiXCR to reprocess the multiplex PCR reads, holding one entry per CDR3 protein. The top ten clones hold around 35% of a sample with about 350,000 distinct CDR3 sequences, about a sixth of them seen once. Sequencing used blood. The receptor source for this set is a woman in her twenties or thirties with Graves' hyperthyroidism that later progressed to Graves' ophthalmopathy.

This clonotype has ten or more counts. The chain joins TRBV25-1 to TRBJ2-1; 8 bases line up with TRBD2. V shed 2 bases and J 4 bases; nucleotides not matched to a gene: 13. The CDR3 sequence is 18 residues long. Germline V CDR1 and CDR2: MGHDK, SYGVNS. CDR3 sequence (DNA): TGTGCCAGCAGTGAACGGGCCACTCGGGAGGGCCGGTACAATGAGCAGTTCTTC. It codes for CASSERATREGRYNEQFF.

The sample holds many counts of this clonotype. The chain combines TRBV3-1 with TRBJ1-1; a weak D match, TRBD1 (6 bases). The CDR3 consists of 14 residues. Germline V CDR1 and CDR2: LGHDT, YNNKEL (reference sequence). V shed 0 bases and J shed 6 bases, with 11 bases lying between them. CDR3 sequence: CASSQDPGAPEAFF. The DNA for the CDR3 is TGTGCCAGCAGCCAAGATCCGGGGGCGCCTGAAGCTTTCTTT.

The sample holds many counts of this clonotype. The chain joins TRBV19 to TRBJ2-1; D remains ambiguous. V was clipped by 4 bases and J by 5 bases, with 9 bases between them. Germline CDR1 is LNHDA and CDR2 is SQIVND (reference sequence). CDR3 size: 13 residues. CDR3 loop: CASSRWVNNEQFF. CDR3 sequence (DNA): TGTGCCAGTAGTAGATGGGTGAACAATGAGCAGTTCTTC.

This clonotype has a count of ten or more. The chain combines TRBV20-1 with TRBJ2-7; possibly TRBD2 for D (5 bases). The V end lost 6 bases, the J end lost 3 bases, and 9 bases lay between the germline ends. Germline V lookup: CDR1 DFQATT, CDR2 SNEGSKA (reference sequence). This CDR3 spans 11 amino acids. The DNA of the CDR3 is TGCAGTGCAAGGACTGGCTACGAGCAGTACTTC. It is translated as CSARTGYEQYF.

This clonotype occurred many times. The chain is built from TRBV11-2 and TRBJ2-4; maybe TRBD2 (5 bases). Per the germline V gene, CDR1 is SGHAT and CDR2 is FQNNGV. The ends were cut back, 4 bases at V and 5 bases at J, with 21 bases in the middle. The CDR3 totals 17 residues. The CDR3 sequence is CASSSRALGSGQNIQYF. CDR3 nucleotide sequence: TGTGCCAGCAGCTCGAGGGCCCTCGGATCTGGGCAAAACATTCAGTACTTC.

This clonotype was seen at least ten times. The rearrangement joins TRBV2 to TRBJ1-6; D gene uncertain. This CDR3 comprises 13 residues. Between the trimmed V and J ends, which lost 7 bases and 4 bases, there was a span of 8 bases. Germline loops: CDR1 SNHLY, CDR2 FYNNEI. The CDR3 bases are TGTGCCAGCATCCAGGAATATAATTCACCCCTCCACTTT. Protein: CASIQEYNSPLHF.

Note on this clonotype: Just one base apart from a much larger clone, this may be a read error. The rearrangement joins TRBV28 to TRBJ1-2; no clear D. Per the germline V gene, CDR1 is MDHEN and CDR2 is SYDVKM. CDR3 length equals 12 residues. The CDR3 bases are TGTGCCTGCAGTTTAGGGATTTATGGCTACACCTTC. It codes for CACSLGIYGYTF.

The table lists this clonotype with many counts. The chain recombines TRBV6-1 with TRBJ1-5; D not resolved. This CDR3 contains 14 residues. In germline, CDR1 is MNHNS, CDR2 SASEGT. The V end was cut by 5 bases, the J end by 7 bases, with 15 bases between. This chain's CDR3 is CASSSYLGGQPQHF. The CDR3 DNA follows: TGTGCCAGCAGTTCCTACCTAGGAGGACAGCCCCAGCATTTT.

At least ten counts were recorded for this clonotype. CDR3 in amino acids: CASSLQAGDSYNEQFF. CDR3 in DNA: TGTGCCAGCAGCTTACAAGCGGGGGACTCCTACAATGAGCAGTTCTTC. V usage is TRBV11-2 and J usage is TRBJ2-1, with TRBD2 matching 8 bases. V gave up 2 bases and J gave up 0 bases; unmatched junction bases: 3. CDR1 is SGHAT and CDR2 is FQNNGV in the germline V gene. This CDR3 comprises 16 residues.

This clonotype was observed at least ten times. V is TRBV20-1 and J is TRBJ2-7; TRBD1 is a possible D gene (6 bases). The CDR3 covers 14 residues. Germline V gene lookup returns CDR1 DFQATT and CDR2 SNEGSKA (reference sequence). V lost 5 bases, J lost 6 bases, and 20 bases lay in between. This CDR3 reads CSAHRAGEYREQYF. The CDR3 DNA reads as TGCAGTGCTCACAGGGCGGGCGAATATCGCGAGCAGTACTTC.

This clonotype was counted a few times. The CDR3: CSARTSGSSFYNEQFF. In nucleotides, the CDR3 is TGCAGTGCTCGGACTAGCGGGAGTTCTTTCTACAATGAGCAGTTCTTC. The chain joins TRBV20-1 to TRBJ2-1; 13 positions agree with TRBD2. This CDR3 comprises 16 residues. Unmatched junction bases numbered 7, after V lost 5 bases and J lost 3 bases. The germline V gene encodes CDR1 DFQATT and CDR2 SNEGSKA (reference sequence).

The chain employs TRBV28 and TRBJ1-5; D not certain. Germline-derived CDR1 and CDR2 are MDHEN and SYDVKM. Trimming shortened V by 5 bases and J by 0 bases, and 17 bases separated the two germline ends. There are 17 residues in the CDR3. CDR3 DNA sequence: TGTGCCAGCAGTCCCTGGCAGGTACGGTATAGCAATCAGCCCCAGCATTTT. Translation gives CASSPWQVRYSNQPQHF. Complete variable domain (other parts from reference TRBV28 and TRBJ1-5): DVKVTQSSRYLVKRTGEKVFLECVQDMDHENMFWYRQDPGLGLRLIYFSYDVKMKEKGDIPEGYSVSREKKERFSLILESASTNQTSMYLCASSPWQVRYSNQPQHFGDGTRLSIL.

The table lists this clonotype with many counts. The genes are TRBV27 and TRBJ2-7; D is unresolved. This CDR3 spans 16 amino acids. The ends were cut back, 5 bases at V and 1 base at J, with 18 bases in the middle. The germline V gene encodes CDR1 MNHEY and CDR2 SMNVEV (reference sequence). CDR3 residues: CASSGSQEKGSYEQYF. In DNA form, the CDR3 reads TGTGCCAGCAGTGGCTCCCAGGAGAAGGGATCCTACGAGCAGTACTTC.

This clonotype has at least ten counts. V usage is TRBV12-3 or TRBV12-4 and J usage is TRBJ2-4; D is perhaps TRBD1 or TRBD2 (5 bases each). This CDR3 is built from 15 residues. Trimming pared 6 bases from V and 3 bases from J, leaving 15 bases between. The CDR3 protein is CASRKDWGNKNIQYF. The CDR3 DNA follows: TGTGCCAGCAGAAAGGACTGGGGCAACAAAAACATTCAGTACTTC.

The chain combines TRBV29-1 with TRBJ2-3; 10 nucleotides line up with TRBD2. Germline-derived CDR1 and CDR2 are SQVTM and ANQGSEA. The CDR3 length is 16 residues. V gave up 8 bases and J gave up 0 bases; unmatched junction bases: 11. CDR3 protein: CSHSGRANASTDTQYF. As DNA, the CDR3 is TGCAGCCACAGCGGGAGGGCCAATGCTAGCACAGATACGCAGTATTTT.

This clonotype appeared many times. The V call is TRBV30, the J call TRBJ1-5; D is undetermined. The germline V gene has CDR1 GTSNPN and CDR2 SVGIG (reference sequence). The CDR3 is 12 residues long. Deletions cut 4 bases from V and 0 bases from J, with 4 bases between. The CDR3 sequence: CAWKDSNQPQHF. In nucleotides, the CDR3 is TGTGCCTGGAAAGATAGCAATCAGCCCCAGCATTTT.

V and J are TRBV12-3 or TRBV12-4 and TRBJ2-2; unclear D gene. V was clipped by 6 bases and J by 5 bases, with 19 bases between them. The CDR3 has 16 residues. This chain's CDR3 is CASSRAGPIGTGELFF. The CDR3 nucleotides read TGTGCCAGCAGCCGAGCCGGGCCCATAGGAACCGGGGAGCTGTTTTTT.

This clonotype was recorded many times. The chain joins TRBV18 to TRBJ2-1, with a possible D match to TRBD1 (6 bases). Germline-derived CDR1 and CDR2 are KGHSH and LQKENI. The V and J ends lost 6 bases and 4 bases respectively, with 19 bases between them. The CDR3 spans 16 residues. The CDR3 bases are TGTGCCAGCTCCCTCAACCTGGACAGCGTATACAATGAGCAGTTCTTC. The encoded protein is CASSLNLDSVYNEQFF.

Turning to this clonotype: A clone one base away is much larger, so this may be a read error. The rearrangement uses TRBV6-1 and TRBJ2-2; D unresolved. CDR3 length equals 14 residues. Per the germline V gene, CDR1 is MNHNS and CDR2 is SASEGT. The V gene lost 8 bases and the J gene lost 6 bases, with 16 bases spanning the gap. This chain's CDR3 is CASAGSWAAGELFF. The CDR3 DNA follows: TGTGCCAGCGCAGGAAGCTGGGCAGCCGGGGAGCTGTTTTTT.

This chain's CDR3 is CASSEAWALNSPLHF. The CDR3 DNA reads as TGTGCCAGCAGTGAAGCGTGGGCTCTCAATTCACCCCTCCACTTT. The chain uses TRBV6-1 and TRBJ1-6; D remains unclear. This CDR3 has 15 amino acids. CDR1 MNHNS and CDR2 SASEGT come from the germline V gene. Trimming left V 0 bases short and J 7 bases short, with 10 bases between.

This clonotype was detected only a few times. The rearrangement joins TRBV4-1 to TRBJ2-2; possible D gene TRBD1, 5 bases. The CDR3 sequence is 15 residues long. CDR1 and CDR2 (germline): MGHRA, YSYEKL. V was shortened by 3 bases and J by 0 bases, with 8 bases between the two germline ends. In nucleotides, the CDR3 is TGCGCCAGCAGCCAGTCCAGGGCGAACACCGGGGAGCTGTTTTTT. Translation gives CASSQSRANTGELFF.

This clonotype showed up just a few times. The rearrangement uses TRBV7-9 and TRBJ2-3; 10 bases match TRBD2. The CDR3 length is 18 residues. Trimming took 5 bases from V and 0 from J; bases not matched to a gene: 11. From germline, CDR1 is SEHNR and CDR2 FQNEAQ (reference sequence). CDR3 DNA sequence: TGTGCCAGCAGCCCCGGACTAGCGGTCCTCACTAGCACAGATACGCAGTATTTT. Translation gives CASSPGLAVLTSTDTQYF.

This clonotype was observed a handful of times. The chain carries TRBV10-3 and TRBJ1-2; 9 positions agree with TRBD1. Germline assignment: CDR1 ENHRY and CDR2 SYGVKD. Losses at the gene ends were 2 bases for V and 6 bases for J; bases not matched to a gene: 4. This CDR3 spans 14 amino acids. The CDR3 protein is CAISEGTGFNGYTF. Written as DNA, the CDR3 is TGTGCCATCAGTGAGGGGACAGGGTTTAATGGCTACACCTTC.

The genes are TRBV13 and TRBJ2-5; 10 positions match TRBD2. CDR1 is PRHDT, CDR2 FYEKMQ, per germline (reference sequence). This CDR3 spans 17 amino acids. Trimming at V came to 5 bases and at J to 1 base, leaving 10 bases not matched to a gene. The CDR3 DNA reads TGTGCCAGCAGCCGTTATTCCAGCGGGAGGGCCCAAGAGACCCAGTACTTC. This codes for CASSRYSSGRAQETQYF.

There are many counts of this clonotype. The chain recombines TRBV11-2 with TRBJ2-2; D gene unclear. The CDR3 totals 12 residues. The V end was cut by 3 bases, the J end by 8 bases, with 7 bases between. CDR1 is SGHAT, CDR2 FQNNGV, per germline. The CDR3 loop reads CASSFASGELFF. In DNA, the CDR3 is TGTGCCAGCAGCTTTGCGTCGGGGGAGCTGTTTTTT.

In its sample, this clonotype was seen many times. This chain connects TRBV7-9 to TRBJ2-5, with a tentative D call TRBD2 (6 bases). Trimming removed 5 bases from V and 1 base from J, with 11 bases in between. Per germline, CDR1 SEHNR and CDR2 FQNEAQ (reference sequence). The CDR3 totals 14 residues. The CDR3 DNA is TGTGCCAGCAGCCCCTACGGGGGCCAAGAGACCCAGTACTTC. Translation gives CASSPYGGQETQYF.

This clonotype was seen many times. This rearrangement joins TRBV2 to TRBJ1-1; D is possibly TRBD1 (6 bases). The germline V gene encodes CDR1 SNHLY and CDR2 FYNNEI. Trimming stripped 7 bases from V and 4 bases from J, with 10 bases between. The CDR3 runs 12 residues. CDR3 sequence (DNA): TGTGCCAGCACAGGGGCCGGCACTGAAGCTTTCTTT. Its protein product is CASTGAGTEAFF.

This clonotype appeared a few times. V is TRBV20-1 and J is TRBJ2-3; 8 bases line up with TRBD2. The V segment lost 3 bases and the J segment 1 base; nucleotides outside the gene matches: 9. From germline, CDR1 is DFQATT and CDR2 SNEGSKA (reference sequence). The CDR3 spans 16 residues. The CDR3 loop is CSARDRLAGRTDTQYF. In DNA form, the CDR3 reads TGCAGTGCTAGGGACCGTCTAGCGGGCCGCACAGATACGCAGTATTTT.

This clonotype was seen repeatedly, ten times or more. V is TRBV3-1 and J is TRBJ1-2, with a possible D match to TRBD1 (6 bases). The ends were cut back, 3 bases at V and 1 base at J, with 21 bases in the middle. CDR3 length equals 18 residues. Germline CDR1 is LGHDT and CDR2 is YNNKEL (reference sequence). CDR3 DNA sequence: TGTGCCAGCAGCCACGACCGACAGGACCCGTTAAATAACTATGGCTACACCTTC. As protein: CASSHDRQDPLNNYGYTF.

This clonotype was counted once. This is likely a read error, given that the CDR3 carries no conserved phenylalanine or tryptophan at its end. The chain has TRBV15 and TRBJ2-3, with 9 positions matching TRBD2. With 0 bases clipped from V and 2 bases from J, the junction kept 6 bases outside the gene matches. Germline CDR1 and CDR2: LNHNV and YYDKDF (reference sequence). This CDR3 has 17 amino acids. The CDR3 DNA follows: TGTGCCACCAGCAGAGATCTCCTAGCGGGAACCACAGATACGCAGTATCTT. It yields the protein CATSRDLLAGTTDTQYL.

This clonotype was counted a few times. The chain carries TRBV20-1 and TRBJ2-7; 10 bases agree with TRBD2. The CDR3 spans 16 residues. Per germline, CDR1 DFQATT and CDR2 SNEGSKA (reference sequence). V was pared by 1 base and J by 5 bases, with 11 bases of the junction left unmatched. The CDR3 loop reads CSARAAGGTGWNEQYF. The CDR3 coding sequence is TGCAGTGCTAGAGCAGCGGGAGGGACGGGTTGGAACGAGCAGTACTTC.

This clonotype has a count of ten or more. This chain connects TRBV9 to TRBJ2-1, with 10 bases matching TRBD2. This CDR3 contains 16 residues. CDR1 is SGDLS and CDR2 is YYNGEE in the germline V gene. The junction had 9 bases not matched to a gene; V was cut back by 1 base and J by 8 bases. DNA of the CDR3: TGTGCCAGCAGCGTACTCGAAGCGGGGGGGCGGTATGAGCAGTTCTTC. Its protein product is CASSVLEAGGRYEQFF.